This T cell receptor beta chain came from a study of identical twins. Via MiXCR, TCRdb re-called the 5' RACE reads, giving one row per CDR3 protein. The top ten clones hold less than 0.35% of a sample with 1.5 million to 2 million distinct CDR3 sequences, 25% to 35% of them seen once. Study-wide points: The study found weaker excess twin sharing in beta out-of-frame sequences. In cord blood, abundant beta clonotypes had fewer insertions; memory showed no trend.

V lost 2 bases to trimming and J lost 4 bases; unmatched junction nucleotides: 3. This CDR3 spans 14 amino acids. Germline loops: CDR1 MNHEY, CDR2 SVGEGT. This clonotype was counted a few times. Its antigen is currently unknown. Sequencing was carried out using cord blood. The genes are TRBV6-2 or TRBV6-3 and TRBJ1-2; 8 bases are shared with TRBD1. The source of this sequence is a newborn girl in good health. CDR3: CASSYTGGIYGYTF. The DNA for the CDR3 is TGTGCCAGCAGTTACACAGGGGGGATCTATGGCTACACCTTC.